These T cell receptor beta chains were read from a single sample in a study of T cells in Graves' hyperthyroidism and ophthalmopathy. Each CDR3 protein is one row after TCRdb ran MiXCR on the multiplex PCR reads. This sample has approximately 600,000 distinct CDR3 sequences, with around 20% found just once. Sequenced: blood. These receptors were obtained from a man aged 25 to 40 with Graves' ophthalmopathy. The CDR3 runs from the conserved cysteine through the conserved F or W. The D gene is left open where the match is weak. The listing skips clone size in some rows; elsewhere it reads once, few, many or a size class.

TGCAGTGCTAGAGCCATGACTAGCGGGAACCCTAGCGGTGAGCAGTTCTTC | CSARAMTSGNPSGEQFF | TRBV20-1 | NA | 17 | TRBD2 | TRBJ2-1
TGTGCCACCAGCAGAGAGGGACAGGGGGTTCTCGGCTCCTACGAGCAGTACTTC | CATSREGQGVLGSYEQYF | TRBV15 | NA | 18 | TRBD1 | TRBJ2-7
TGTGCCAGCAGCCGAGGACTAGCGGGAGACATGAATGAGCAGTTCTTC | CASSRGLAGDMNEQFF | TRBV7-2 | NA | 16 | TRBD2 | TRBJ2-1
TGTGCCAGCAGTTCCGGGACGGGCATCTACAATGAGCAGTTCTTC | CASSSGTGIYNEQFF | TRBV6-1 | NA | 15 | NA | TRBJ2-1
TGCGCCAGCAGCCCGACAGTTAATCAGCCCCAGCATTTT | CASSPTVNQPQHF | TRBV4-1 | many | 13 | NA | TRBJ1-5
TGTGCCAGCAGTCGGGCAGGGAGTGAAAAACTGTTTTTT | CASSRAGSEKLFF | TRBV12-3/TRBV12-4 | many | 13 | NA | TRBJ1-4
TGTGCCAGCAGCTTAGCGACGGGATACAATGAGCAGTTCTTC | CASSLATGYNEQFF | TRBV11-2 | many | 14 | NA | TRBJ2-1
TGCGCCAGCAGCTTGGGGGTGACCGGGACAGGGATATACAATGAGCAGTTCTTC | CASSLGVTGTGIYNEQFF | TRBV5-1 | few | 18 | TRBD1 | TRBJ2-1
TGTGCCAGCAGCCCGAACATGGGCTTCACAGATACGCAGTATTTT | CASSPNMGFTDTQYF | TRBV6-2/TRBV6-3 | NA | 15 | NA | TRBJ2-3
TGTGCCAGCAGCGGACTAGCGGGGAAACATCTCTACGAGCAGTACTTC | CASSGLAGKHLYEQYF | TRBV7-6 | NA | 16 | TRBD2 | TRBJ2-7
TGTGCCAGCAGTTTAGGGACACGAAACACCGGGGAGCTGTTTTTT | CASSLGTRNTGELFF | TRBV27 | many | 15 | NA | TRBJ2-2
TGTGCCAGCTCACCTTTGTCGGACAGGGGCGCAGATACGCAGTATTTT | CASSPLSDRGADTQYF | TRBV18 | many | 16 | TRBD1 | TRBJ2-3
TGTGCCAGCAGTCCGGGTCCCCTTGGCTACACCTTC | CASSPGPLGYTF | TRBV28 | few | 12 | NA | TRBJ1-2
TGCGCCAGCAGCCAAGAAAGGGACAGGGGAAACTACAATGAGCAGTTCTTC | CASSQERDRGNYNEQFF | TRBV4-1 | few | 17 | TRBD1 | TRBJ2-1
TGTGCCAGCAGCCCGACAGGGGGCATTTACGAGCAGTACTTC | CASSPTGGIYEQYF | TRBV5-4 | few | 14 | TRBD1 | TRBJ2-7
TGCGCCAGCAGCCAAGCGAAGGGTCTCGAGCAGTACTTC | CASSQAKGLEQYF | TRBV4-1 | few | 13 | NA | TRBJ2-7